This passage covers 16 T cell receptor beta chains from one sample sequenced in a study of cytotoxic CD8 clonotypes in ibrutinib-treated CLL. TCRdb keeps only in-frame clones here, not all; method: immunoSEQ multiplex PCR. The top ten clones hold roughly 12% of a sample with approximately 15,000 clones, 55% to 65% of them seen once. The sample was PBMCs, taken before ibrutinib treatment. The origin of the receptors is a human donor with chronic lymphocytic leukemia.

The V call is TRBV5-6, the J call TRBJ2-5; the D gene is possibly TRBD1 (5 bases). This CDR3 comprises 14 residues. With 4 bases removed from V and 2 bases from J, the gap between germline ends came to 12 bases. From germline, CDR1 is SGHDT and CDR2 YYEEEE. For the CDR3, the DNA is TGTGCCAGCAGCATGGTGACAGTACAAGAGACCCAGTACTTC. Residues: CASSMVTVQETQYF.

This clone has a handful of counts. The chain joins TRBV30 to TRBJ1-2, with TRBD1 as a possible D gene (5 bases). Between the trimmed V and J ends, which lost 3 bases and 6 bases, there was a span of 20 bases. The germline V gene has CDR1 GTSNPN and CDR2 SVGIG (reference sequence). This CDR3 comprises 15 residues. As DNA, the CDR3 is TGTGCCTGGAGACCAACCGCCAGGGCAAGCGATGGCTACACCTTC. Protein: CAWRPTARASDGYTF.

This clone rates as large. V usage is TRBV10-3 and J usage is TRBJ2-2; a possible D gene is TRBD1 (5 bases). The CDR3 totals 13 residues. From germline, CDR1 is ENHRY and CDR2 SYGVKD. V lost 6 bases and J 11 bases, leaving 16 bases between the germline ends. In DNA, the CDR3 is TGTGCCATCAGGGACAACAGACATAGCGAGCTGTTTTTT. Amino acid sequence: CAIRDNRHSELFF.

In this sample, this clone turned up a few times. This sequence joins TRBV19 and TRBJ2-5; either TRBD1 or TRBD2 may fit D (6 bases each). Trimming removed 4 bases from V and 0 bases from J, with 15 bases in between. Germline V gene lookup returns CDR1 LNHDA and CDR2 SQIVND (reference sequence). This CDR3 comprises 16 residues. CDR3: CASSTGGQLYQETQYF. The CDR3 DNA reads TGTGCCAGTAGTACCGGGGGACAATTATACCAAGAGACCCAGTACTTC.

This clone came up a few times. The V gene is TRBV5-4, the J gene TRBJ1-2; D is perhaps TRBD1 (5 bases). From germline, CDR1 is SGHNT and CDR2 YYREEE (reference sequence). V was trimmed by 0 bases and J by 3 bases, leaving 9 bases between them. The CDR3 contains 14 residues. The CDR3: CASSLVGGYYGYTF. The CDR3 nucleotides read TGTGCCAGCAGCTTGGTGGGGGGGTACTATGGCTACACCTTC.

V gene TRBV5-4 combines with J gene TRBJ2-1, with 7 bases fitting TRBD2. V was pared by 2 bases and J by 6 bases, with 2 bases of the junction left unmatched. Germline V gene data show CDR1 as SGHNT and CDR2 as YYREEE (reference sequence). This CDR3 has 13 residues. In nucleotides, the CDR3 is TGTGCCAGCAGCTTATCGGGGGGCAATGAGCAGTTCTTC. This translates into CASSLSGGNEQFF.

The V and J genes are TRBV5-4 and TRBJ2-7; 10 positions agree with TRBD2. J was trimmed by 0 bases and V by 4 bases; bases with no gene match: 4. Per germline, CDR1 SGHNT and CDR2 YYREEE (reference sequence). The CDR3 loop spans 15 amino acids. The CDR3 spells CASSSGTSDSYEQYF. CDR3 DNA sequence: TGTGCCAGCAGCAGTGGGACTAGCGACTCCTACGAGCAGTACTTC.

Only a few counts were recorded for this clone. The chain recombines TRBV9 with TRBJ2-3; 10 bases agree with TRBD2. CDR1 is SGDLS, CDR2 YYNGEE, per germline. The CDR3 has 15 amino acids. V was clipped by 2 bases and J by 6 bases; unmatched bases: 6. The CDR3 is CASSVLAGDWDTQYF. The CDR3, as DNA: TGTGCCAGCAGCGTTCTAGCGGGAGACTGGGATACGCAGTATTTT.

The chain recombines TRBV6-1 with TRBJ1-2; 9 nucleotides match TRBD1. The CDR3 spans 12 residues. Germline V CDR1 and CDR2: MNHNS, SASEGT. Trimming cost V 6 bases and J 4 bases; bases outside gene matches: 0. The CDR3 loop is CASRTGGYGYTF. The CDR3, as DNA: TGTGCCAGCAGGACAGGGGGCTATGGCTACACCTTC.

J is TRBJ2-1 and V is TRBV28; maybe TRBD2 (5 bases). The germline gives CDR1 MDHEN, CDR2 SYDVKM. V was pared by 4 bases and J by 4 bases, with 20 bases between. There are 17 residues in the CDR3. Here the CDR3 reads CASSSSLGLIPYNEQFF. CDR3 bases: TGTGCCAGCAGTTCTTCCCTCGGACTGATCCCGTACAATGAGCAGTTCTTC.

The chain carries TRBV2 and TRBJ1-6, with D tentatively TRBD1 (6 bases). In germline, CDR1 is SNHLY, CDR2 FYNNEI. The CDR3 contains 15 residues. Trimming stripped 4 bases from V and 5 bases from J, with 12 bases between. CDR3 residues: CASSVGTLNNSPLHF. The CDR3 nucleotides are TGTGCCAGCAGTGTGGGGACACTGAATAATTCACCCCTCCACTTT.

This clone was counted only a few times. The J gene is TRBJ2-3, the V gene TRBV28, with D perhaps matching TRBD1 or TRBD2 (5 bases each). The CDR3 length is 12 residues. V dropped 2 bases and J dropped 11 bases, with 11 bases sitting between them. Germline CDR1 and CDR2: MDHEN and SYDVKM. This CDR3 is CASSLGGTGQYF. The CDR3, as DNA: TGTGCCAGCAGTTTAGGGGGAACGGGGCAGTATTTT.

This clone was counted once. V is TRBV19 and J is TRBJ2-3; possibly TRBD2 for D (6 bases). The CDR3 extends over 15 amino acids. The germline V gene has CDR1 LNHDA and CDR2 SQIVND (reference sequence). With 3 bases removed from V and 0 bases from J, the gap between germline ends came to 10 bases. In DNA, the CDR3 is TGTGCCAGTAGTATTCTCGGGAGTAGCACAGATACGCAGTATTTT. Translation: CASSILGSSTDTQYF.

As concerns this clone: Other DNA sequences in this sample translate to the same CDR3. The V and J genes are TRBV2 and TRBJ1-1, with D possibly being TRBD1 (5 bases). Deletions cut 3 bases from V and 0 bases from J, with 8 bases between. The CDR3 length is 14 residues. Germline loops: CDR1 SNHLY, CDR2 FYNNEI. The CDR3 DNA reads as TGTGCCAGCAGTGACGGGGCCCTGAACACTGAAGCTTTCTTT. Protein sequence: CASSDGALNTEAFF.

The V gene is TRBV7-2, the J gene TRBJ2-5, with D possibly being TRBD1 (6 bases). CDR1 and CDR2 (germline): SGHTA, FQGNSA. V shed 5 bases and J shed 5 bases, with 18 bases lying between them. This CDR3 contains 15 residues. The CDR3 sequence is CASSLTGEQGETQYF. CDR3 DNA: TGTGCCAGCAGCCTGACAGGAGAGCAAGGGGAGACCCAGTACTTC.

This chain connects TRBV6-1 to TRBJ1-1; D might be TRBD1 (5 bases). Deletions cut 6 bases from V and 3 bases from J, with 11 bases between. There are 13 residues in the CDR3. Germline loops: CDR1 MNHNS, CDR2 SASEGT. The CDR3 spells CASRLGGDTEAFF. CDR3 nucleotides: TGTGCCAGCAGACTTGGGGGGGACACTGAAGCTTTCTTT.